These 2 T cell receptor beta chains were all obtained from the same sample, sequenced in a study of cytomegalovirus exposure and HLA in healthy donors. The PCR used 60 Vbeta and 13 Jbeta primers. This table comes from immunoSEQ multiplex PCR, and its TCRdb copy is limited to in-frame clones, with some not included. This table has around 200,000 clones, approximately 80% appearing once. The sample consisted of PBMCs. These receptors all come from a boy between 10 and 17 years old in good health and CMV-seronegative.

The chain links TRBV29-1 to TRBJ2-7; a possible D gene is TRBD2 (6 bases). V lost 7 bases to trimming and J lost 0 bases, with 13 bases between them. CDR1 is SQVTM and CDR2 is ANQGSEA in the germline V gene. There are 13 residues in the CDR3. CDR3 bases: TGCAGCGCCTACGGAGGGATCTCCTACGAGCAGTACTTC. This gives the protein CSAYGGISYEQYF.

This clone has just a few counts. The chain combines TRBV29-1 with TRBJ2-2; 8 bases are shared with TRBD1. Germline V gene sequence: CDR1 SQVTM, CDR2 ANQGSEA. The J segment lost 6 bases and the V segment lost 4 bases, leaving 7 bases of the junction unmatched. The CDR3 contains 14 residues. In DNA form, the CDR3 reads TGCAGCGTTGGACGACAGGGGTTTCCCGGGGAGCTGTTTTTT. Translated, it gives CSVGRQGFPGELFF.